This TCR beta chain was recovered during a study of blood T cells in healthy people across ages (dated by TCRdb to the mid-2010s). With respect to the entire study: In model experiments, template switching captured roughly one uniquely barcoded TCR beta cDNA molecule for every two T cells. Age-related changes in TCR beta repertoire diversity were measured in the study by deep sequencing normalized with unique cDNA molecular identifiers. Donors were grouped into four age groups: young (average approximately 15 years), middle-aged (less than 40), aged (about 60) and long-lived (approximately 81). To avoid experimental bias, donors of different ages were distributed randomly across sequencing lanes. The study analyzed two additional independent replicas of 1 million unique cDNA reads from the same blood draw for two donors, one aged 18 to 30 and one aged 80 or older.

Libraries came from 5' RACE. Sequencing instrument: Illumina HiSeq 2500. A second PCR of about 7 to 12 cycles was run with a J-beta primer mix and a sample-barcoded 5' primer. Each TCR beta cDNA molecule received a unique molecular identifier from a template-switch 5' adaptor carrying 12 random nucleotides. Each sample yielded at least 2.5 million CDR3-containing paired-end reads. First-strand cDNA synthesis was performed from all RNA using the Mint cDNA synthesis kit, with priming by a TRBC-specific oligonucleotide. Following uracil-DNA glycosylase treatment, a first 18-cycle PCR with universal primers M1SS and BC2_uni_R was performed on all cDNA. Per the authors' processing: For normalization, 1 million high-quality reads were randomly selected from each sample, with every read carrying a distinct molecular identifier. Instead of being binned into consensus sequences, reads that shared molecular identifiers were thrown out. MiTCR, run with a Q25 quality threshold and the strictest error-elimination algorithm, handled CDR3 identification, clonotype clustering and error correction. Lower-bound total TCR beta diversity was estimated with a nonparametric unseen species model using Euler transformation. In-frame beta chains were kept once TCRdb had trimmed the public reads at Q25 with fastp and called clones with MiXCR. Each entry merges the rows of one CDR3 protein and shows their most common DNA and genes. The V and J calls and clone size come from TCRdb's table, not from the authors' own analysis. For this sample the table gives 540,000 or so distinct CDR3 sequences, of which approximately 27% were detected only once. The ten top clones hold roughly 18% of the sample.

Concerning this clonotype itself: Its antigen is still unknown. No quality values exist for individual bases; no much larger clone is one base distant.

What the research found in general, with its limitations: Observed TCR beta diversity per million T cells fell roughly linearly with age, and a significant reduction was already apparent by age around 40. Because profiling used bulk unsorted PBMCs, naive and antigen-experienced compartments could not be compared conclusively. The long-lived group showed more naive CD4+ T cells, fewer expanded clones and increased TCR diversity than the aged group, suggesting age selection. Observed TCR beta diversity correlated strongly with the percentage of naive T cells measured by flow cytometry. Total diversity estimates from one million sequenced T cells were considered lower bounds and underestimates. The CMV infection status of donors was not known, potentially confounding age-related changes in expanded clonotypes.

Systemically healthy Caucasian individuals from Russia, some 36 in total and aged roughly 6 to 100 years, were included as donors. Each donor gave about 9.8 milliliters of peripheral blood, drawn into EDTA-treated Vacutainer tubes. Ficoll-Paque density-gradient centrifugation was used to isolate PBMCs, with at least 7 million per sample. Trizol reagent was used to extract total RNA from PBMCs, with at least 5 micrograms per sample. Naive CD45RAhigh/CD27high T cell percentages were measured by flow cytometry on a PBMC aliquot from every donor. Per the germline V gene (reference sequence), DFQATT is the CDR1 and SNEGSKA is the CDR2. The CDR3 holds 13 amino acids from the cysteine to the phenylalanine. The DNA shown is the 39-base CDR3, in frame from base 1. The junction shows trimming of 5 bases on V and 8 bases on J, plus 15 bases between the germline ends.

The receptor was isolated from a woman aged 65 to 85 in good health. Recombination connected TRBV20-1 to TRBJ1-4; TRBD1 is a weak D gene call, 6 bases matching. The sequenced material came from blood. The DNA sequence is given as TGCAGTGCTTCGAAGGGGGTGGGGGAAAAACTGTTTTTT. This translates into CSASKGVGEKLFF.